This record covers a single T cell receptor (beta chain). This sample stems from a study of blood T cell repertoires in COVID-19. Some clones are missing from TCRdb's copy, which holds only in-frame ones; the method was immunoSEQ multiplex PCR. Among 140,000 or so clones listed, about 88% were seen once. V dropped 5 bases and J dropped 7 bases, with 20 bases sitting between them. Germline lookup yields CDR1 KGHSH and CDR2 LQKENI. This CDR3 comprises 15 residues. Material for sequencing was peripheral blood. This receptor was obtained from a human donor with COVID-19, enrolled during active disease. The donor label of this sample is uncertain. This chain links TRBV18 with TRBJ1-2; no reliable D call. The CDR3 coding sequence is TGTGCCAGCTCAGCGATGGCGGAGGGCGGCTCTGGCTACACCTTC. This sequence encodes CASSAMAEGGSGYTF.